This T cell receptor (beta chain) was identified in a study of cytomegalovirus exposure and HLA in healthy donors. The V end lost 3 bases, the J end lost 0 bases, and 9 bases lay between the germline ends. Germline values: CDR1 LGHNA, CDR2 YSLEER. The CDR3 runs 15 residues. It was with 60 Vbeta and 13 Jbeta primers that the PCR ran. Data came from immunoSEQ multiplex PCR; TCRdb stores just in-frame clones and leaves some out. In the table there are fewer than 130,000 clones, about 80% of which are singletons. What was sequenced was PBMCs. The rearrangement uses TRBV4-3 and TRBJ1-3; D is unclear. The TCR sequence derives from a man aged 25 to 40 in good health and CMV-seropositive. The CDR3 reads CASSQDGNSGNTIYF. The CDR3 DNA follows: TGCGCCAGCAGCCAGGACGGGAACTCTGGAAACACCATATATTTT.